This T cell receptor beta chain appears in the sequencing data of a study of OX40 agonist ivuxolimab in advanced cancers. Germline V lookup: CDR1 DFQATT, CDR2 SNEGSKA (reference sequence). This CDR3 has 11 amino acids. V was clipped by 5 bases and J by 10 bases, with 9 bases between them. As concerns this clone: What it binds is not known.

Sequencing was performed with immunoSEQ multiplex PCR; in TCRdb, only in-frame clones are kept and a portion is missing. This table has about 72,000 clones, about 91% appearing once. Study conclusions and caveats: The study found among the lowest clonal expansion in partial responders at 0.1-3.0 mg/kg. Some nonresponders also had low normalized T-cell clonal expansion.

The chain links TRBV20-1 to TRBJ1-6; tentative D call: TRBD1 (6 bases). This receptor was identified in an adult with an advanced solid tumor such as melanoma, head and neck, liver or kidney cancer. The specimen comprised CD4+ or CD8+ T cells sorted from blood, sampled in a trial of the OX40 agonist ivuxolimab. CDR3: CSAYRESPLHF. The CDR3, as DNA: TGCAGTGCTTACAGGGAGTCACCCCTCCACTTT.